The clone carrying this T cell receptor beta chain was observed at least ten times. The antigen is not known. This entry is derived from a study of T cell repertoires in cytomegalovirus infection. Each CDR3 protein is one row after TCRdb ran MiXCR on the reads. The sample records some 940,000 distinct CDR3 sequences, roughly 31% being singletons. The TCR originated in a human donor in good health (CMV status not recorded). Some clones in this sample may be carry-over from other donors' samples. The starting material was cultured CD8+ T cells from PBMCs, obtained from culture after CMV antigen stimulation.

The DNA of the CDR3 is TGTGCCAGCAGCTTCCAGACCGGGGGGGCGACAGATACGCAGTATTTT. Protein sequence: CASSFQTGGATDTQYF. The chain uses TRBV5-4 and TRBJ2-3, with 8 nucleotides matching TRBD2. The CDR3 covers 16 residues. Germline CDR1 is SGHNT and CDR2 is YYREEE (reference sequence). The V gene end was trimmed by 2 bases and the J gene end by 3 bases; junction bases not matched to a gene: 8.